This T cell receptor (beta chain) was captured by sequencing in a study of cytomegalovirus exposure and HLA in healthy donors. Overall study context: Caucasian-associated ancestry cluster membership applied to about 77% of several hundred genotyped donors. Study findings and constraints: Later on, a genetic analysis was performed. It linked a missense variant in DCLRE1C with V- and J-gene trimming of TCR beta. The likely origin of a cluster of highly shared sequence variants was a sequencing artifact.

J gave up 3 bases and V 5 bases, and 4 bases lay outside the gene matches. The germline V gene has CDR1 LNHDA and CDR2 SQIVND (reference sequence). CDR3 size: 15 residues. Use of 60 Vbeta and 13 Jbeta primers characterized the PCR. Some clones are missing from TCRdb's copy, which holds only in-frame ones; the method was immunoSEQ multiplex PCR. This table has under 100,000 clones, about four fifths appearing once. Despite likely unrecorded immune exposures, the donors were nominally healthy at the time of sampling. Worth noting for this clone: Its specificity is not known.

The material sequenced was PBMCs. The sequence was collected from a woman aged 65 to 85 in good health and CMV-seropositive. The gene calls are TRBV19 and TRBJ2-3, with 11 bases matching TRBD1. CDR3 protein: CASSADRGLTDTQYF. The CDR3 DNA reads as TGTGCCAGTAGTGCGGACAGGGGGCTAACAGATACGCAGTATTTT.